Sequencing of this T cell receptor beta chain was carried out in a study of T cell clones after liver transplantation. V lost 2 bases and J 1 base, leaving 14 bases between the germline ends. The CDR3 sequence is 16 residues long. The germline V gene has CDR1 MNHEY and CDR2 SMNVEV (reference sequence). Some clones are missing from TCRdb's copy, which holds only in-frame ones; the method was immunoSEQ multiplex PCR. Among around 71,000 clones listed, around 80% were seen once. The rearrangement uses TRBV27 and TRBJ1-1; TRBD1 might be the D (5 bases). This sample comprised CD4+ T cells from blood, obtained 12 months after liver transplant. The receptor was derived from a human patient who received a liver transplant. Some T cells may originate from the graft donor. The CDR3 bases are TGTGCCAGCAGTTTAAGGACAACCTGGGGGAACACTGAAGCTTTCTTT. Translation: CASSLRTTWGNTEAFF.